Listed below are T cell receptor beta chains from one sample, sequenced in a study of identical twins. A single record per CDR3 protein comes from TCRdb applying MiXCR to the 5' RACE reads. This sample has about 1.7 million distinct CDR3 sequences; more than 30% occur once, and the top ten carry about 0.25%. Specimen: cord blood. These receptor sequences come from a newborn girl in good health. The CDR3 runs from the conserved cysteine through the conserved F or W. A D gene is named only where the DNA matches it firmly. Part of the rows lack a size; the others show once, few, many or a class for expanded clones.

J gene | D gene | clone size | V gene | CDR3 protein | CDR3 DNA
TRBJ1-1 | - | - | TRBV21-1 | CASSKPSVQRGKDVNTEAFF | TGTGCCAGCAGCAAACCCTCAGTTCAGCGGGGTAAGGACGTGAACACTGAAGCTTTCTTT
TRBJ2-3 | TRBD1 | - | TRBV24-1 | CATSTSEPTGTGNTDTQYF | TGTGCCACCAGTACCAGTGAGCCCACCGGGACAGGGAACACAGATACGCAGTATTTT
TRBJ2-4 | TRBD2 | - | TRBV7-9 | CASSSGAGGNIQYF | TGTGCCAGCAGCTCTGGAGCGGGGGGGAACATTCAGTACTTC
TRBJ2-3 | - | many | TRBV28 | CASSLRGRSFTDTQYF | TGTGCCAGCAGTTTACGAGGGAGGTCTTTCACAGATACGCAGTATTTT
TRBJ2-3 | TRBD1 | - | TRBV7-9 | CASSQPDRRKFTDTQYF | TGTGCCAGCAGCCAACCGGACAGGAGGAAGTTCACAGATACGCAGTATTTT
TRBJ1-6 | - | - | TRBV28 | CASSRPISTGYNSPLHF | TGTGCCAGCAGCCGCCCCATTTCGACAGGCTATAATTCACCCCTCCACTTT
TRBJ2-7 | - | - | TRBV3-1 | CASSQDALVLLSEQYF | TGTGCCAGCAGCCAAGACGCCCTAGTATTGCTCTCCGAGCAGTACTTC
TRBJ1-5 | TRBD1 | - | TRBV6-6 | CASSYWGAGGQPQHF | TGTGCCAGCAGTTACTGGGGGGCAGGGGGTCAGCCCCAGCATTTT
TRBJ1-1 | - | - | TRBV14 | CASSRGPDTEAFF | TGTGCCAGCAGCCGAGGTCCAGACACTGAAGCTTTCTTT
TRBJ2-1 | TRBD1 | - | TRBV5-1 | CASSSTGVNEQFF | TGCGCCAGCAGCTCCACAGGGGTCAATGAGCAGTTCTTC
TRBJ2-3 | TRBD1 | - | TRBV20-1 | CSAKGQGADTQYF | TGCAGTGCTAAGGGACAGGGGGCAGATACGCAGTATTTT
TRBJ2-6 | - | - | TRBV2 | CASSEQAPKSRGANVLTF | TGTGCCAGCAGTGAACAGGCCCCTAAAAGTAGAGGGGCCAACGTCCTGACTTTC
TRBJ1-4 | - | few | TRBV21-1 | CASSKKGQGVNEKLFF | TGTGCCAGCAGCAAAAAGGGACAGGGGGTTAATGAAAAACTGTTTTTT
TRBJ2-7 | TRBD1 | many | TRBV28 | CASSFWQGARYEQYF | TGTGCCAGCAGTTTCTGGCAGGGGGCGCGTTACGAGCAGTACTTC
TRBJ1-4 | - | - | TRBV12-3/TRBV12-4 | CASTQFSVSEKLFF | TGTGCCAGCACCCAGTTTTCTGTATCTGAAAAACTGTTTTTT
TRBJ2-3 | - | - | TRBV20-1 | CSARAHRGGADTQYF | TGCAGTGCTAGAGCCCACAGGGGAGGGGCAGATACGCAGTATTTT
TRBJ1-5 | - | - | TRBV12-3/TRBV12-4 | CASSMWSGLNQPQHF | TGTGCCAGCAGCATGTGGTCAGGACTGAATCAGCCCCAGCATTTT
TRBJ2-7 | TRBD1 | - | TRBV14 | CASSQDMGQGNYEQYF | TGTGCCAGCAGCCAAGATATGGGACAGGGGAACTACGAGCAGTACTTC
TRBJ2-2 | - | few | TRBV7-2 | CASSLEALGPGELFF | TGTGCCAGCAGCCTAGAGGCCCTCGGGCCCGGGGAGCTGTTTTTT
TRBJ1-2 | TRBD1 | - | TRBV7-9 | CASSVQGRVDYGYTF | TGTGCCAGCAGCGTACAGGGGAGGGTTGACTATGGCTACACCTTC
TRBJ2-2 | - | - | TRBV2 | CASLDVGELFF | TGTGCCAGCTTGGACGTCGGGGAGCTGTTTTTT
TRBJ1-4 | TRBD1 | few | TRBV5-1 | CASSVDRPNEKLFF | TGCGCCAGCAGCGTGGACAGGCCTAATGAAAAACTGTTTTTT
TRBJ1-2 | - | few | TRBV12-3/TRBV12-4 | CASTSRFGHGYTF | TGTGCCAGCACTTCCCGGTTCGGCCATGGCTACACCTTC
TRBJ2-7 | - | few | TRBV5-1 | CASSLVPNFNEQYF | TGCGCCAGCAGCTTGGTCCCCAACTTCAATGAGCAGTACTTC
TRBJ2-7 | TRBD2 | - | TRBV3-1 | CASSQLAGGHEQYF | TGTGCCAGCAGCCAACTAGCGGGAGGGCACGAGCAGTACTTC
TRBJ2-2 | TRBD2 | - | TRBV3-1 | CASSQDGTSPGELFF | TGTGCCAGCAGCCAAGATGGGACTAGTCCAGGGGAGCTGTTTTTT
TRBJ1-2 | TRBD1 | - | TRBV20-1 | CSVTGQGYGYTF | TGCAGTGTGACAGGGCAAGGCTATGGCTACACCTTC
TRBJ1-2 | - | - | TRBV27 | CASSLFGVSGYGYTF | TGTGCCAGCAGTTTATTTGGGGTGTCGGGCTATGGCTACACCTTC
TRBJ2-4 | - | - | TRBV20-1 | CSARGAGPAKNIQYF | TGCAGTGCTAGGGGCGCGGGGCCAGCCAAAAACATTCAGTACTTC
TRBJ1-1 | - | - | TRBV3-1 | CASSQIHTGNTEAFF | TGTGCCAGCAGCCAAATCCACACCGGGAACACTGAAGCTTTCTTT
TRBJ1-4 | TRBD1 | - | TRBV15 | CATSRGQGRNEKLFF | TGTGCCACCAGCAGAGGACAGGGTAGGAATGAAAAACTGTTTTTT
TRBJ2-7 | TRBD1 | many | TRBV5-1 | CASSLGQGAYEQYF | TGTGCCAGCAGTTTGGGACAGGGGGCCTACGAGCAGTACTTC
TRBJ1-1 | - | - | TRBV12-3/TRBV12-4 | CASSLKRRWDTEAFF | TGTGCCAGCAGTTTAAAGCGGAGATGGGACACTGAAGCTTTCTTT
TRBJ2-3 | TRBD2 | - | TRBV25-1 | CASTSAGTSGSTADTQYF | TGTGCCAGCACCTCCGCCGGGACTAGCGGGAGTACCGCAGATACGCAGTATTTT
TRBJ2-7 | TRBD2 | once | TRBV6-2/TRBV6-3 | CASSYAAASGTYYNEQYF | TGTGCCAGCAGTTACGCTGCTGCAAGCGGGACTTACTACAATGAGCAGTACTTC
TRBJ2-1 | - | - | TRBV5-6 | CASSLDGNNEQFF | TGTGCCAGCAGCTTGGATGGGAACAATGAGCAGTTCTTC
TRBJ1-6 | TRBD1 | - | TRBV20-1 | CSASQGERSSYNSPLHF | TGCAGTGCTAGCCAGGGGGAAAGGAGCTCCTATAATTCACCCCTCCACTTT
TRBJ2-1 | TRBD2 | - | TRBV3-1 | CASSRGGTSGYNEQFF | TGTGCCAGCAGCCGGGGGGGGACTAGCGGATACAATGAGCAGTTCTTC
TRBJ2-5 | - | few | TRBV28 | CASSSAGKETQYF | TGTGCCAGCAGTTCGGCTGGGAAAGAGACCCAGTACTTC
TRBJ2-7 | - | few | TRBV4-2 | CASSLERRGDNEQYF | TGTGCCAGCAGCCTCGAAAGGCGGGGCGACAATGAGCAGTACTTC
TRBJ1-2 | - | few | TRBV27 | CASSSMDGFAPYGYTF | TGTGCCAGCAGTTCCATGGACGGATTCGCACCCTATGGCTACACCTTC
TRBJ2-5 | - | - | TRBV21-1 | CASSIRVETQYF | TGTGCCAGCAGCATCCGTGTGGAGACCCAGTACTTC
TRBJ2-4 | TRBD2 | few | TRBV20-1 | CSARDGGKNIQYF | TGCAGTGCTAGAGACGGGGGGAAAAACATTCAGTACTTC
TRBJ1-5 | - | - | TRBV15 | CATSREGGNQPQHF | TGTGCCACCAGCAGAGAAGGGGGCAATCAGCCCCAGCATTTT
TRBJ2-5 | TRBD2 | - | TRBV29-1 | CSVQRLAGLYQETQYF | TGCAGCGTTCAGAGGCTAGCGGGGTTGTACCAAGAGACCCAGTACTTC
TRBJ1-1 | TRBD1 | - | TRBV5-1 | CASSLGQGVFGTEAFF | TGCGCCAGCAGCTTAGGACAGGGAGTATTTGGCACTGAAGCTTTCTTT
TRBJ2-3 | - | - | TRBV9 | CASSRQFSTDTQYF | TGTGCCAGCAGTCGACAGTTTAGCACAGATACGCAGTATTTT
TRBJ2-1 | - | - | TRBV28 | CASSLGAGSGDNEQFF | TGTGCCAGCAGTTTAGGTGCGGGAAGTGGCGACAATGAGCAGTTCTTC
TRBJ2-7 | TRBD1 | many | TRBV27 | CASSYRGPPSYEQYF | TGTGCCAGCAGTTACAGGGGGCCTCCTTCCTACGAGCAGTACTTC